The source of this T cell receptor beta chain is a study of blood T cell repertoires in COVID-19 (TCRdb year 2020). Looking at the study overall: Samples from collaborators originated in the United States, Italy and Spain and spanned both the acute and convalescent phases of COVID-19. The prospective study material was composed of cDNA or gDNA derived from T cells, B-cell-depleted T cells, or PBMCs. The sample metadata nearly always contained a de-identified subject ID, COVID-19 status, age in years and sex. The repertoires were released in a freely available public database meant as a resource for research on the immune response to SARS-CoV-2. Samples were obtained from the ongoing ImmuneRACE study (first 160 participants) and from over a thousand subjects provided by 6 global collaborators. Where available, HLA class I and class II types were taken from metadata supplied by the sample provider and were not determined by assay-based typing. Subjects who had been exposed to COVID-19, were actively infected with it, or had recovered from it provided the deeply sampled blood TCRbeta repertoires that made up the dataset.

Relative to germline, V is missing 1 base and J is missing 5 bases, with 4 bases of the junction outside any gene match. The CDR3 starts with the cysteine, ends with the phenylalanine, and has 15 residues. Only the CDR3 portion is preserved as DNA: 45 bases, with reading frame beginning at the first base. Via the germline V gene, CDR1 is SGHTA and CDR2 FQGNSA. Summary of the overall study and its limitations: How much clinical and demographic metadata was included differed by source and by participant, and the metadata was provided uncurated.

TCRbeta CDR3 regions were amplified from genomic DNA by means of the immunoSEQ Assay, a bias-controlled multiplex PCR. Processing in the source paper ran as follows. The number of nucleated cells in each sample was estimated by amplification of reference gene primers within the assay. Sequence reads were collapsed and filtered to measure the absolute abundance of every unique TCRbeta CDR3 rearrangement. For each sample, productive Simpson clonality was calculated by taking the square root of Simpson's diversity index across productive rearrangements. Not all clones reach the TCRdb copy of this immuneACCESS table, which keeps in-frame sequences only. Checked studies attribute under half of the gap to unresolved V genes and leave the rest unexplained. From that table come the V and J calls and clone size; the DNA was used to work out D and trimming. Recorded for this sample are 90,000 to 120,000 clones; approximately 88% of them occurred a single time. The ten largest clones add up to approximately 4% of the sample.

The collaborating institutions used their own protocols to collect whole blood in K2EDTA tubes. For TCRbeta analysis, collaborator samples were shipped as frozen whole blood, as isolated PBMCs, or as DNA extracted from either sample type. The table lists this clone with a count of one. The clone's antigen remains unknown. Base qualities are not at hand, and no much larger clone is one base apart. The sequencing input was peripheral blood. This TCR came from a human donor in a cohort sampled during active COVID-19. The rearranged chain carries TRBV7-2 and TRBJ2-2; TRBD2 matches 7 bases in the middle. The encoded CDR3 is CASSLGLAVTGELFF. The sequenced DNA: TGTGCCAGCAGCTTAGGGCTAGCGGTGACCGGGGAGCTGTTTTTT.